The T cell receptor beta chain under discussion was sequenced for a study of blood T cell repertoires in COVID-19. Overall study context: Sites across the United States, Italy and Spain contributed samples from acute and convalescent COVID-19. T cells, B-cell-depleted T cells, or PBMCs supplied cDNA or gDNA.

The length of the CDR3 is 16 residues. V shed 6 bases, J shed 0 bases, and the junction held 5 bases outside the gene matches. The germline V gene has CDR1 SNHLY and CDR2 FYNNEI. This clone has a handful of counts. Donors of Cohort 3 who recovered were those that had two negative PCRs, clearance, or symptom resolution. TCRdb's copy holds only in-frame clones and misses some; the assay was immunoSEQ multiplex PCR. Of some 330,000 clones listed, approximately 89% were seen once; the top ten hold around 5%. Sequenced sample: PBMCs or T cells enriched from blood (not recorded which). This clonotype was obtained from a man younger than 45 who had recovered from COVID-19. The chain combines TRBV2 with TRBJ2-2; 9 nucleotides align to TRBD2. The DNA for the CDR3 is TGTGCCAGCAGCCGGCTAGCGGGGACGAACACCGGGGAGCTGTTTTTT. Translated: CASSRLAGTNTGELFF.